This is a list of T cell receptor beta chains from one sample in a study of blood T cell repertoires in COVID-19. TCRdb's table, derived via immunoSEQ multiplex PCR, lists solely in-frame clones and lacks some. The data hold roughly 52,000 clones, with roughly nine tenths observed a single time. Sequenced: peripheral blood. These receptors were collected from a human donor in a cohort sampled during active COVID-19. Both conserved end residues are part of each CDR3. A D gene is named only where the DNA matches it firmly. The size of a clone is reported for some rows only, either as once, few or many, or as a class for expanded clones.

j_call: TRBJ1-2
v_call: TRBV29-1
d_call: .
clone_size: .
cdr3_aa: CSVEVAGRTHYGYTF
cdr3_nt: TGCAGCGTTGAGGTAGCAGGGAGGACTCACTATGGCTACACCTTC

j_call: TRBJ2-7
v_call: TRBV11-2
d_call: TRBD2
clone_size: .
cdr3_aa: CATRTSGAVYEQYF
cdr3_nt: TGTGCCACCAGGACTAGCGGGGCTGTATACGAGCAGTACTTC

j_call: TRBJ1-1
v_call: TRBV19
d_call: TRBD1
clone_size: .
cdr3_aa: CASSRGQALMNTEAFF
cdr3_nt: TGTGCCAGTAGTAGGGGACAGGCCTTAATGAACACTGAAGCTTTCTTT

j_call: TRBJ1-2
v_call: TRBV5-1
d_call: TRBD1
clone_size: .
cdr3_aa: CASSPGQGAEGGYTF
cdr3_nt: TGCGCCAGCAGCCCGGGACAGGGGGCGGAGGGCGGCTACACCTTC

j_call: TRBJ2-3
v_call: TRBV18
d_call: .
clone_size: .
cdr3_aa: CASHSREGTDTQYF
cdr3_nt: TGTGCCAGCCACAGTAGGGAGGGCACAGATACGCAGTATTTT

j_call: TRBJ1-1
v_call: TRBV11-2
d_call: TRBD1
clone_size: .
cdr3_aa: CASSFRQGLEAFF
cdr3_nt: TGTGCCAGCAGCTTCAGACAGGGCCTCGAAGCTTTCTTT

j_call: TRBJ2-3
v_call: TRBV2
d_call: .
clone_size: .
cdr3_aa: CASNGLGTDTQYF
cdr3_nt: TGTGCCAGTAACGGGTTAGGCACAGATACGCAGTATTTT

j_call: TRBJ1-2
v_call: TRBV6-5
d_call: .
clone_size: .
cdr3_aa: CASSLDGIYGYTF
cdr3_nt: TGTGCCAGCAGTTTGGACGGGATCTATGGCTACACCTTC

j_call: TRBJ1-2
v_call: TRBV6-5
d_call: TRBD1
clone_size: .
cdr3_aa: CASTDRGLHSGGYTF
cdr3_nt: TGTGCCAGCACGGACAGGGGATTACATTCGGGTGGCTACACCTTC

j_call: TRBJ1-5
v_call: TRBV10-3
d_call: .
clone_size: .
cdr3_aa: CAISVGAGVEQPQHF
cdr3_nt: TGTGCCATCAGTGTGGGAGCAGGGGTTGAACAGCCCCAGCATTTT

j_call: TRBJ1-5
v_call: TRBV7-9
d_call: TRBD1
clone_size: .
cdr3_aa: CASSFGTGVFDQPQHF
cdr3_nt: TGTGCCAGCAGCTTTGGGACAGGGGTGTTCGATCAGCCCCAGCATTTT

j_call: TRBJ2-5
v_call: TRBV7-9
d_call: .
clone_size: .
cdr3_aa: CASSLDREREETQYF
cdr3_nt: TGTGCCAGCAGCTTAGACAGGGAGAGAGAAGAGACCCAGTACTTC

j_call: TRBJ1-4
v_call: TRBV5-1
d_call: TRBD1
clone_size: .
cdr3_aa: CASSHGQGGNEKLFF
cdr3_nt: TGCGCCAGCAGCCATGGACAGGGCGGGAATGAAAAACTGTTTTTT

j_call: TRBJ1-2
v_call: TRBV12-3/TRBV12-4
d_call: .
clone_size: .
cdr3_aa: CASSVRNYGYTF
cdr3_nt: TGTGCCAGCAGTGTCAGAAACTATGGCTACACCTTC

j_call: TRBJ2-6
v_call: TRBV15
d_call: .
clone_size: .
cdr3_aa: CATSRAINRAGANVLTF
cdr3_nt: TGTGCCACCAGCAGAGCTATCAACAGGGCTGGGGCCAACGTCCTGACTTTC

j_call: TRBJ2-3
v_call: TRBV30
d_call: TRBD2
clone_size: .
cdr3_aa: CAWSAELSGGRHF
cdr3_nt: TGTGCCTGGAGTGCCGAACTTAGCGGGGGGCGGCATTTT

j_call: TRBJ2-7
v_call: TRBV20-1
d_call: TRBD1
clone_size: .
cdr3_aa: CSAGQGYEQYF
cdr3_nt: TGCAGTGCAGGACAGGGGTACGAGCAGTACTTC

j_call: TRBJ1-2
v_call: TRBV30
d_call: TRBD1
clone_size: .
cdr3_aa: CAWSVLRQGDLRSYGYTF
cdr3_nt: TGTGCCTGGAGTGTACTTCGACAGGGGGATTTAAGGAGCTATGGCTACACCTTC

j_call: TRBJ2-7
v_call: TRBV21-1
d_call: .
clone_size: few
cdr3_aa: CASSKGPRVGGLSYEQYF
cdr3_nt: TGTGCCAGCAGCAAGGGGCCCCGGGTGGGGGGGCTCTCCTACGAGCAGTACTTC

j_call: TRBJ2-7
v_call: TRBV19
d_call: .
clone_size: .
cdr3_aa: CASSIRGVPYEQYF
cdr3_nt: TGTGCCAGTAGTATTCGAGGAGTACCCTACGAGCAGTACTTC

j_call: TRBJ1-2
v_call: TRBV11-2
d_call: .
clone_size: .
cdr3_aa: CASSPSISGGYTF
cdr3_nt: TGTGCCAGCAGCCCCTCAATATCGGGGGGCTACACCTTC

j_call: TRBJ2-7
v_call: TRBV30
d_call: .
clone_size: .
cdr3_aa: CAWAVESSYEQYF
cdr3_nt: TGTGCCTGGGCGGTGGAGAGCTCCTACGAGCAGTACTTC

j_call: TRBJ2-1
v_call: TRBV5-5
d_call: TRBD2
clone_size: few
cdr3_aa: CASTLPSGGAYNEQFF
cdr3_nt: TGTGCCAGCACCCTGCCTAGCGGGGGGGCCTACAATGAGCAGTTCTTC

j_call: TRBJ2-2
v_call: TRBV7-2
d_call: .
clone_size: .
cdr3_aa: CASSLGDTRTGELFF
cdr3_nt: TGTGCCAGCAGCTTAGGAGACACCCGCACCGGGGAGCTGTTTTTT

j_call: TRBJ2-3
v_call: TRBV4-3
d_call: TRBD1
clone_size: .
cdr3_aa: CASSQNVGQGGYF
cdr3_nt: TGCGCCAGCAGCCAAAATGTGGGACAGGGGGGATATTTT

j_call: TRBJ1-6
v_call: TRBV3-1/TRBV3-2
d_call: TRBD1
clone_size: few
cdr3_aa: CASSHDRGLSPLHF
cdr3_nt: TGTGCCAGCAGCCACGACAGGGGGCTGTCACCCCTCCACTTT

j_call: TRBJ2-3
v_call: TRBV2
d_call: .
clone_size: .
cdr3_aa: CASSAGPWGTQYF
cdr3_nt: TGTGCCAGCAGCGCGGGCCCCTGGGGTACGCAGTATTTT

j_call: TRBJ2-1
v_call: TRBV21-1
d_call: .
clone_size: .
cdr3_aa: CASQANTSSGGHCLYNEQFF
cdr3_nt: TGTGCCAGCCAAGCAAACACCTCTAGCGGGGGGCACTGTCTCTACAATGAGCAGTTCTTC

j_call: TRBJ1-5
v_call: TRBV9
d_call: TRBD1
clone_size: .
cdr3_aa: CASSVGDRGNQPQHF
cdr3_nt: TGTGCCAGCAGCGTAGGAGACAGGGGCAATCAGCCCCAGCATTTT

j_call: TRBJ1-2
v_call: TRBV7-2
d_call: .
clone_size: .
cdr3_aa: CASSRGRTGTYGYTF
cdr3_nt: TGTGCCAGCAGCCGTGGAAGGACGGGGACATATGGCTACACCTTC

j_call: TRBJ2-7
v_call: TRBV6-5
d_call: .
clone_size: .
cdr3_aa: CASSTSGDYEQYF
cdr3_nt: TGTGCCAGCAGTACATCGGGGGACTACGAGCAGTACTTC

j_call: TRBJ2-7
v_call: TRBV7-2
d_call: .
clone_size: .
cdr3_aa: CASSPRLGTYEQYF
cdr3_nt: TGTGCCAGCTCCCCCCGACTAGGAACCTACGAGCAGTACTTC

j_call: TRBJ1-2
v_call: TRBV7-2
d_call: TRBD1
clone_size: .
cdr3_aa: CASSARQGYGYTF
cdr3_nt: TGTGCCAGCAGCGCCAGACAGGGCTATGGCTACACCTTC

j_call: TRBJ2-2
v_call: TRBV3-1/TRBV3-2
d_call: TRBD2
clone_size: .
cdr3_aa: CASSQDTFWGGLMNTGELFF
cdr3_nt: TGTGCCAGCAGCCAAGATACCTTCTGGGGGGGACTAATGAACACCGGGGAGCTGTTTTTT

j_call: TRBJ1-3
v_call: TRBV19
d_call: .
clone_size: .
cdr3_aa: CASSDSSGNTIYF
cdr3_nt: TGTGCCAGTAGCGACAGTTCTGGAAACACCATATATTTT

j_call: TRBJ1-4
v_call: TRBV5-5
d_call: TRBD1
clone_size: once
cdr3_aa: CASSLIFTGVLGEKLFF
cdr3_nt: TGTGCCAGCAGCTTGATCTTTACAGGGGTGTTGGGTGAAAAACTGTTTTTT

j_call: TRBJ2-7
v_call: TRBV4-1
d_call: TRBD2
clone_size: .
cdr3_aa: CASSRYRGVSTYEQYF
cdr3_nt: TGCGCCAGCAGCCGGTACCGGGGGGTTAGTACCTACGAGCAGTACTTC

j_call: TRBJ2-5
v_call: TRBV12-5
d_call: TRBD2
clone_size: .
cdr3_aa: CASGLVAGRNQETQYF
cdr3_nt: TGTGCTAGTGGTTTGGTAGCGGGGAGGAACCAAGAGACCCAGTACTTC

j_call: TRBJ2-1
v_call: TRBV10-2
d_call: .
clone_size: .
cdr3_aa: CASSELAEKYNEQFF
cdr3_nt: TGCGCCAGCAGTGAGTTAGCGGAAAAATACAATGAGCAGTTCTTC

j_call: TRBJ2-7
v_call: TRBV9
d_call: TRBD2
clone_size: .
cdr3_aa: CASSQHGSGGYEQYF
cdr3_nt: TGTGCCAGCAGCCAACATGGTAGCGGGGGCTACGAGCAGTACTTC

j_call: TRBJ1-5
v_call: TRBV4-1
d_call: .
clone_size: .
cdr3_aa: CASSQDPGITNQPQHF
cdr3_nt: TGCGCCAGCAGCCAAGACCCCGGGATTACCAATCAGCCCCAGCATTTT

j_call: TRBJ2-2
v_call: TRBV14
d_call: .
clone_size: .
cdr3_aa: CASSQDWNTGELFF
cdr3_nt: TGTGCCAGCAGCCAAGACTGGAACACCGGGGAGCTGTTTTTT

j_call: TRBJ1-1
v_call: TRBV7-9
d_call: .
clone_size: .
cdr3_aa: CASSPQGREAFF
cdr3_nt: TGTGCCAGCAGCCCCCAGGGAAGGGAAGCTTTCTTT

j_call: TRBJ1-1
v_call: TRBV19
d_call: TRBD1
clone_size: .
cdr3_aa: CASSTDRVEYMNTEAFF
cdr3_nt: TGTGCCAGTAGTACGGACAGGGTCGAGTACATGAACACTGAAGCTTTCTTT

j_call: TRBJ1-4
v_call: TRBV18
d_call: TRBD1
clone_size: once
cdr3_aa: CASSLLEGAREKLFF
cdr3_nt: TGTGCCAGCTCACTTCTGGAGGGGGCGCGAGAAAAACTGTTTTTT

j_call: TRBJ2-3
v_call: TRBV6-5
d_call: TRBD2
clone_size: .
cdr3_aa: CASALGGNPTDTQYF
cdr3_nt: TGTGCCAGCGCCCTGGGAGGGAACCCCACAGATACGCAGTATTTT